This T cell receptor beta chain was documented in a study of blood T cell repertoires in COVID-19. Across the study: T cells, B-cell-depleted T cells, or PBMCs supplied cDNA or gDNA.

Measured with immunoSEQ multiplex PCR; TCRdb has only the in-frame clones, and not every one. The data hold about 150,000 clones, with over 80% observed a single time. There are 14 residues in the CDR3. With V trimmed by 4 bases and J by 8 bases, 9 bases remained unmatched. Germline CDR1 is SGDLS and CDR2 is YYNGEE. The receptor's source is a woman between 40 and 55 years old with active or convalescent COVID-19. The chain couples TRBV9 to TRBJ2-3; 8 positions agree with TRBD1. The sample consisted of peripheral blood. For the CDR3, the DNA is TGTGCCAGCAGCCTCACAGGGGGACAGCGTACGCAGTATTTT. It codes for CASSLTGGQRTQYF.